The rows below give T cell receptor beta chains drawn from one sample of a study of blood T cell repertoires in COVID-19. Generated by immunoSEQ multiplex PCR, the TCRdb table keeps only in-frame clones and is missing some. This table holds around 250,000 clones, around 86% found once. Material for sequencing was peripheral blood. The source is a young man who had recovered from COVID-19. CDR3s include the opening cysteine and the closing phenylalanine or tryptophan. D genes are given only for firm matches. Rows may omit the clone size; those that give it use once, few, many or a size class.

J gene: TRBJ2-1
V gene: TRBV6-5
clone size: once
D gene: .
CDR3 protein: CASSYRAGAYNEQFF
CDR3 DNA: TGTGCCAGCAGTTACAGGGCGGGGGCTTACAATGAGCAGTTCTTC

J gene: TRBJ2-2
V gene: TRBV6-2/TRBV6-3
clone size: many
D gene: TRBD2
CDR3 protein: CASSYELASSGELFF
CDR3 DNA: TGTGCCAGCAGTTACGAACTAGCGTCATCCGGGGAGCTGTTTTTT

J gene: TRBJ2-6
V gene: TRBV4-1
clone size: .
D gene: .
CDR3 protein: CASSPGSGANVLTF
CDR3 DNA: TGCGCCAGCAGCCCAGGGTCAGGGGCCAACGTCCTGACTTTC

J gene: TRBJ1-2
V gene: TRBV21-1
clone size: .
D gene: .
CDR3 protein: CASSKRTGVYGYTF
CDR3 DNA: TGTGCCAGCAGCAAAAGGACAGGGGTTTATGGCTACACCTTC

J gene: TRBJ2-1
V gene: TRBV3-1/TRBV3-2
clone size: .
D gene: TRBD1
CDR3 protein: CASSHSSGQGANEQFF
CDR3 DNA: TGTGCCAGCAGCCATTCCTCGGGACAGGGGGCCAATGAGCAGTTCTTC

J gene: TRBJ1-2
V gene: TRBV5-1
clone size: .
D gene: .
CDR3 protein: CASSYSPLTGDNYGYTF
CDR3 DNA: TGCGCCAGCAGTTATTCGCCCCTGACAGGTGATAACTATGGCTACACCTTC

J gene: TRBJ2-3
V gene: TRBV6-4
clone size: .
D gene: TRBD1
CDR3 protein: CASSVDRDTDTQYF
CDR3 DNA: TGTGCCAGCAGTGTCGACAGGGACACAGATACGCAGTATTTT

J gene: TRBJ1-2
V gene: TRBV11-2
clone size: .
D gene: .
CDR3 protein: CASSLAVEGSGYTF
CDR3 DNA: TGTGCCAGCAGCTTAGCTGTGGAGGGTAGTGGCTACACCTTC

J gene: TRBJ2-7
V gene: TRBV6-5
clone size: .
D gene: TRBD1
CDR3 protein: CASSSHTPGQGEEQYF
CDR3 DNA: TGTGCCAGCAGTTCCCATACTCCGGGACAGGGTGAAGAGCAGTACTTC

J gene: TRBJ2-2
V gene: TRBV27
clone size: many
D gene: TRBD2
CDR3 protein: CASSPRTSGGAGTGELFF
CDR3 DNA: TGTGCCAGCAGTCCCCGGACTAGCGGGGGGGCTGGCACCGGGGAGCTGTTTTTT

J gene: TRBJ2-5
V gene: TRBV7-2
clone size: .
D gene: .
CDR3 protein: CASSMKTGGSETQYF
CDR3 DNA: TGTGCCAGCAGCATGAAAACTGGAGGATCAGAGACCCAGTACTTC

J gene: TRBJ2-7
V gene: TRBV2
clone size: once
D gene: TRBD2
CDR3 protein: CASSVSGGASYEQYF
CDR3 DNA: TGTGCCAGCAGTGTTAGCGGGGGAGCTTCCTACGAGCAGTACTTC

J gene: TRBJ2-1
V gene: TRBV9
clone size: .
D gene: TRBD2
CDR3 protein: CASSAPGGPSYNEQFF
CDR3 DNA: TGTGCCAGCAGCGCCCCGGGGGGGCCCTCCTACAATGAGCAGTTCTTC

J gene: TRBJ1-2
V gene: TRBV6-5
clone size: .
D gene: .
CDR3 protein: CASSYRNSYGYTF
CDR3 DNA: TGTGCCAGCAGTTACCGAAACTCCTATGGCTACACCTTC

J gene: TRBJ1-5
V gene: TRBV19
clone size: once
D gene: .
CDR3 protein: CASSKGEYEQPQHF
CDR3 DNA: TGTGCCAGTAGTAAAGGGGAATACGAGCAGCCCCAGCATTTT

J gene: TRBJ1-2
V gene: TRBV4-1
clone size: .
D gene: TRBD1
CDR3 protein: CASSQVEDRATF
CDR3 DNA: TGCGCCAGCAGCCAAGTGGAGGACAGGGCCACCTTC

J gene: TRBJ1-4
V gene: TRBV7-9
clone size: .
D gene: TRBD1
CDR3 protein: CASSLATGGSEKLFF
CDR3 DNA: TGTGCCAGCAGCTTGGCTACAGGGGGGAGTGAAAAACTGTTTTTT

J gene: TRBJ1-2
V gene: TRBV9
clone size: .
D gene: TRBD1
CDR3 protein: CASNRDSGYTF
CDR3 DNA: TGTGCCAGCAACAGGGACAGCGGCTACACCTTC